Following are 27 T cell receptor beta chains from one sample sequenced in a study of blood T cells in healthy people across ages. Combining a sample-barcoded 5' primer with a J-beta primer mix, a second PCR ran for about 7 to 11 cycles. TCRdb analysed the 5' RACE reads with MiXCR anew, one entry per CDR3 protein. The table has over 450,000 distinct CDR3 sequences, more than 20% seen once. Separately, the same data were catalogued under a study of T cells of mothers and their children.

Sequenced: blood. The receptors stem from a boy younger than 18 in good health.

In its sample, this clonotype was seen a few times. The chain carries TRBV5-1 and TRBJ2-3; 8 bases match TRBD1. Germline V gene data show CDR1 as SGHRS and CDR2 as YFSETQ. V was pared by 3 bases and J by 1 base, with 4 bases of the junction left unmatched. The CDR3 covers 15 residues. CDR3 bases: TGCGCCAGCAGCTCTCAGGGGGCAGGCACAGATACGCAGTATTTT. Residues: CASSSQGAGTDTQYF.

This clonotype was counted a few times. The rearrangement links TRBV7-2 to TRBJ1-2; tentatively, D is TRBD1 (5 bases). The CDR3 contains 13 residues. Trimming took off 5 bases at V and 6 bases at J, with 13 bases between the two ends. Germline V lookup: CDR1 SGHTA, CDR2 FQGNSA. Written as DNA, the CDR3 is TGTGCCAGCAGCCCTCAAAAGGGACATGGCTACACCTTC. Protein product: CASSPQKGHGYTF. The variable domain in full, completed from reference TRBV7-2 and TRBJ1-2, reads GAGVSQSPSNKVTEKGKDVELRCDPISGHTALYWYRQSLGQGLEFLIYFQGNSAPDKSGLPSDRFSAERTGGSVSTLTIQRTQQEDSAVYLCASSPQKGHGYTFGSGTRLTVV.

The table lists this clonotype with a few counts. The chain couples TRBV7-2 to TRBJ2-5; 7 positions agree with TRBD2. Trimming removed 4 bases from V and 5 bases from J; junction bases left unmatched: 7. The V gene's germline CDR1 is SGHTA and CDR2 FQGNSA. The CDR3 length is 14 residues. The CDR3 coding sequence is TGTGCCAGCAGCTCCCAGGGAGGGAGGGAGACCCAGTACTTC. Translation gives CASSSQGGRETQYF.

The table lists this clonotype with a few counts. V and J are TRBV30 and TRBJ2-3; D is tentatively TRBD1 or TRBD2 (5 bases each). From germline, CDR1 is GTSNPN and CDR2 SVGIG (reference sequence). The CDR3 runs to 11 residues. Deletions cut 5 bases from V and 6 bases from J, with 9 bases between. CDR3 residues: CAWGGRDTQYF. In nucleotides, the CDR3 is TGTGCCTGGGGGGGAAGGGATACGCAGTATTTT.

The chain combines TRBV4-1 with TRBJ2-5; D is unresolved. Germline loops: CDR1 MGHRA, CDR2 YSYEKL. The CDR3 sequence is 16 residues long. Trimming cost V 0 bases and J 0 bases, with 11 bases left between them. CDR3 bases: TGCGCCAGCAGCCAAGAGAGGAAAGGGTACCAAGAGACCCAGTACTTC. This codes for CASSQERKGYQETQYF.

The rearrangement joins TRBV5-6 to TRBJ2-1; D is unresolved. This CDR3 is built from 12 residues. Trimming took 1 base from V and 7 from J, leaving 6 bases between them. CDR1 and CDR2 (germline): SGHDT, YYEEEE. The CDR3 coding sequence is TGTGCCAGCAGCTTGTTTCGAAATGAGCAGTTCTTC. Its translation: CASSLFRNEQFF.

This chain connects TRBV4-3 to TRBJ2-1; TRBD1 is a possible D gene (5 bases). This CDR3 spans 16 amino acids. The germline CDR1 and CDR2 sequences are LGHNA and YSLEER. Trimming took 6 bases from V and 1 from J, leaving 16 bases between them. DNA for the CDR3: TGCGCCAGCAGAAAGGGGCGTTCCACTTCCTACAATGAGCAGTTCTTC. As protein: CASRKGRSTSYNEQFF.

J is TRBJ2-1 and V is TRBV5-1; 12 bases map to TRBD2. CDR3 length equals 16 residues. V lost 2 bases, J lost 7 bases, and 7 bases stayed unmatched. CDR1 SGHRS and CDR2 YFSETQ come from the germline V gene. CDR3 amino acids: CASSFATSGGLNEQFF. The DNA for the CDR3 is TGCGCCAGCAGCTTTGCTACTAGCGGGGGGTTGAATGAGCAGTTCTTC.

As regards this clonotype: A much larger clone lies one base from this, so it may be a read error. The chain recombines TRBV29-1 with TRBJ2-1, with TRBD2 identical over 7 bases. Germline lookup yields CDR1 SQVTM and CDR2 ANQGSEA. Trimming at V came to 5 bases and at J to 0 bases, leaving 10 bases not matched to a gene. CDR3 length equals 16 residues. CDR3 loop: CSVWPSGEYSYNEQFF. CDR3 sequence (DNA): TGCAGCGTTTGGCCCAGCGGGGAGTACTCCTACAATGAGCAGTTCTTC.

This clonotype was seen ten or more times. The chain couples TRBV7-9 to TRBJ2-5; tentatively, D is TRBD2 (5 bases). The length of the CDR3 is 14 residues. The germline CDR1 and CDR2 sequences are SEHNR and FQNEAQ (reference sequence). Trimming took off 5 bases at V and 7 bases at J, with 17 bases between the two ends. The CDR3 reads CASSRQTNEGTQYF. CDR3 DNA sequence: TGTGCCAGCAGCCGCCAGACCAACGAGGGGACCCAGTACTTC.

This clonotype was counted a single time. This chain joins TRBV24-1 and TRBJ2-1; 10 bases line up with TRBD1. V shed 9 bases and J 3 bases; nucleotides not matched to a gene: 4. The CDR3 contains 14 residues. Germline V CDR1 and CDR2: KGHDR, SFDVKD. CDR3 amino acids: CATAGQGDYNEQFF. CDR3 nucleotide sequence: TGTGCCACCGCAGGACAGGGGGACTACAATGAGCAGTTCTTC.

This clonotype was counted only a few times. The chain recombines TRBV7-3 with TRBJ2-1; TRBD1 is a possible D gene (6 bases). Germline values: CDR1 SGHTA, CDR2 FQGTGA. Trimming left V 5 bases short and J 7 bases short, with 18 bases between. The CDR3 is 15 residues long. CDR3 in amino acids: CASSQDSLRGNEQFF. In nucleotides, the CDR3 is TGTGCCAGCAGCCAGGACAGTCTTAGGGGAAATGAGCAGTTCTTC.

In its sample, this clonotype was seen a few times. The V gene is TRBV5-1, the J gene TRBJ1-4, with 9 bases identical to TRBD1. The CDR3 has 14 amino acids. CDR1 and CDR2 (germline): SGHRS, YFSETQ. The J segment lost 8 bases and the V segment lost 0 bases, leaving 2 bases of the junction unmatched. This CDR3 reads CASSLGQGVEKLFF. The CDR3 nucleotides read TGCGCCAGCAGCTTGGGACAGGGGGTAGAAAAACTGTTTTTT.

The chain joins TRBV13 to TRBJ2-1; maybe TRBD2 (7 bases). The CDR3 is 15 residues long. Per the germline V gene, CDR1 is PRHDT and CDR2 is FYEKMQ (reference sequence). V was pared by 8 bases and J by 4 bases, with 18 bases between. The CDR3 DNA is TGTGCCAGCTGCTCGGGGGCTAGCGGTTACAATGAGCAGTTCTTC. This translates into CASCSGASGYNEQFF.

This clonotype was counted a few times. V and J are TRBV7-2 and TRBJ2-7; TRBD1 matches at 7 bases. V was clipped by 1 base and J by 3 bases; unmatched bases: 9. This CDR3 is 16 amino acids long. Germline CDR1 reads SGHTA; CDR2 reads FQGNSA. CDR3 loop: CASSLVSQQGFYEQYF. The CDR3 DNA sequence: TGTGCCAGCAGCTTAGTATCCCAACAGGGGTTCTACGAGCAGTACTTC.

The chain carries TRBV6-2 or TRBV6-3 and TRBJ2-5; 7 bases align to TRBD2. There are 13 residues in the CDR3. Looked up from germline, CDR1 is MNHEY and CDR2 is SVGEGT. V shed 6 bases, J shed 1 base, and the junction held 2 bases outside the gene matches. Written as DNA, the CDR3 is TGTGCCAGCAGGGCTAGCGGCCAAGAGACCCAGTACTTC. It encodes CASRASGQETQYF.

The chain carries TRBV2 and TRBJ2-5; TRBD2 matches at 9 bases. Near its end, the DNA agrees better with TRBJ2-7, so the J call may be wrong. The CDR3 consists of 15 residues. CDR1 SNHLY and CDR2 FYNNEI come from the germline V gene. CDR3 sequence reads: CASLSSATSGYEQYF. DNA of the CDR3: TGTGCCAGCCTATCTTCCGCGACTAGCGGATACGAGCAGTACTTC.

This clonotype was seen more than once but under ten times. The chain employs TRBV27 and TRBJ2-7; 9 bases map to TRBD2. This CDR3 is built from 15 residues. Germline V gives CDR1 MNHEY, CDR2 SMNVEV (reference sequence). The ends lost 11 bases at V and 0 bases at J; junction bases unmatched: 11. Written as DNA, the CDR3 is TGTGCCGGCACGCTGCGGGGGGGCCACTCCTACGAGCAGTACTTC. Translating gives CAGTLRGGHSYEQYF.

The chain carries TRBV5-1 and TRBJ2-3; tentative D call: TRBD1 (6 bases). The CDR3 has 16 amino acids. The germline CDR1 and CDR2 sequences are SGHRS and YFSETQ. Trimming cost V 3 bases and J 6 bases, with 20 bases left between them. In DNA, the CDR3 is TGCGCCAGCAGCTCCGACACAGGGTCTCCGGCCGATACGCAGTATTTT. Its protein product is CASSSDTGSPADTQYF. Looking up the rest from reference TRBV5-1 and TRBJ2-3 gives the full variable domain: KAGVTQTPRYLIKTRGQQVTLSCSPISGHRSVSWYQQTPGQGLQFLFEYFSETQRNKGNFPGRFSGRQFSNSRSEMNVSTLELGDSALYLCASSSDTGSPADTQYFGPGTRLTVL.

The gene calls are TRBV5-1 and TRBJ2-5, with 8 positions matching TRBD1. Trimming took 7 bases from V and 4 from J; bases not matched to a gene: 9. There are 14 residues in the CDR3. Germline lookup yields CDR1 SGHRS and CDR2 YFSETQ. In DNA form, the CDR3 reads TGCGCCAGCGGACAAGGACAGGGTAGAGAGACCCAGTACTTC. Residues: CASGQGQGRETQYF.

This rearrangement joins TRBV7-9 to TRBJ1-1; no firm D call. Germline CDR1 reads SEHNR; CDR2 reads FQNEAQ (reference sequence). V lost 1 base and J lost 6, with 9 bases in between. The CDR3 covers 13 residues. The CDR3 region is CASSLGPDAEAFF. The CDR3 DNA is TGTGCCAGCAGCTTAGGGCCGGACGCTGAAGCTTTCTTT.

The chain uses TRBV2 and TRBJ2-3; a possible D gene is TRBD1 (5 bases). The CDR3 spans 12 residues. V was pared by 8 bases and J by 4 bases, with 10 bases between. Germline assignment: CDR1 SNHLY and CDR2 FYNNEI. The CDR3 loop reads CASAGAADTQYF. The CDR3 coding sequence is TGTGCCAGCGCTGGGGCAGCAGATACGCAGTATTTT. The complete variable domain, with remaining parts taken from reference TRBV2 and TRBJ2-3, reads EPEVTQTPSHQVTQMGQEVILRCVPISNHLYFYWYRQILGQKVEFLVSFYNNEISEKSEIFDDQFSVERPDGSNFTLKIRSTKLEDSAMYFCASAGAADTQYFGPGTRLTVL.

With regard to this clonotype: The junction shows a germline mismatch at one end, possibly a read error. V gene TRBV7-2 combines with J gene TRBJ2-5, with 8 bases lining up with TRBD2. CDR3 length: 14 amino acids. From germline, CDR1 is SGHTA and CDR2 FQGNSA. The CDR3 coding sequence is TGTGCCAGCAGCTTAGCTGGGACTAGGTCGATGATGTTCTTC. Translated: CASSLAGTRSMMFF. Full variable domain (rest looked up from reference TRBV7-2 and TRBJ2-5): GAGVSQSPSNKVTEKGKDVELRCDPISGHTALYWYRQSLGQGLEFLIYFQGNSAPDKSGLPSDRFSAERTGGSVSTLTIQRTQQEDSAVYLCASSLAGTRSMMFFGPGTRLLVL.

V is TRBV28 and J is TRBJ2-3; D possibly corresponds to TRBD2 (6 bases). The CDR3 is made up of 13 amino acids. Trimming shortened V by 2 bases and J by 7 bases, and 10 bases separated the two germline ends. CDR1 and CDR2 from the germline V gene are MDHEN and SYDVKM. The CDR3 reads CASSLGGWNTQYF. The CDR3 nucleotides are TGTGCCAGCAGTTTAGGGGGGTGGAATACGCAGTATTTT.

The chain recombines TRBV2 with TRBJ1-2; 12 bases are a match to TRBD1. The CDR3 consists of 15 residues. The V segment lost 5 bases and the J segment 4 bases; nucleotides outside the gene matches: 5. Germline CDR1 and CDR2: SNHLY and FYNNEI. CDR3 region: CASSKGQGAAYGYTF. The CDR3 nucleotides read TGTGCCAGCAGTAAGGGACAGGGGGCGGCCTATGGCTACACCTTC. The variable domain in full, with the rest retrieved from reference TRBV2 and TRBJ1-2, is EPEVTQTPSHQVTQMGQEVILRCVPISNHLYFYWYRQILGQKVEFLVSFYNNEISEKSEIFDDQFSVERPDGSNFTLKIRSTKLEDSAMYFCASSKGQGAAYGYTFGSGTRLTVV.

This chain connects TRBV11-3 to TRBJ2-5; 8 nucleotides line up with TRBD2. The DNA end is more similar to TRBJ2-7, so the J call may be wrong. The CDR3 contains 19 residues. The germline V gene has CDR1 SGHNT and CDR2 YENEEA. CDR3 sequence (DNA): TGTGCCAGCAGCTTAGAGTCGAGTAGCGGGATAACGGGGATATACGAGCAGTACTTC. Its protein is CASSLESSSGITGIYEQYF.

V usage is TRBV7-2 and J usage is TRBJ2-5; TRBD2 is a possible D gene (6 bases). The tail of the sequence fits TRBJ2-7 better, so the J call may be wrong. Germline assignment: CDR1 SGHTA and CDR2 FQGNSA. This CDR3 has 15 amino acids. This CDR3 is CASSGGSSVGYEQYF. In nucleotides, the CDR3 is TGTGCCAGCAGCGGGGGGTCTAGCGTCGGCTACGAGCAGTACTTC.